This T cell receptor (beta chain) was sequenced for a study of CD8+ T cells in alopecia areata. Extracted RNA was reverse transcribed into cDNA, the sequencing template. Only in-frame clones appear in the TCRdb table, and some are missing; sequencing was by immunoSEQ multiplex PCR. This sample has 110,000 to 150,000 clones; 70% to 90% occur once, and the top ten carry about 12%. Study results and limitations: Scalp and blood samples kept many expanded lesional clones throughout tofacitinib.

About this clone itself: Its antigen is still unknown.

Treatment: oral pan-JAK inhibitor, 5-10 mg twice daily. V was pared by 2 bases and J by 0 bases, with 4 bases of the junction left unmatched. Germline V lookup: CDR1 WSHSY, CDR2 SAAADI. The CDR3 is 16 amino acids. This chain links TRBV10-2 with TRBJ2-1; 7 bases match TRBD2. The input for sequencing was CD8+ T cells sorted from blood, taken at week 4, from a patient treated with tofacitinib. This sequence originates from a human donor with alopecia areata. CDR3 sequence (DNA): TGCGCCAGCAGTGAGGACGGCGGGGGCTCCTACAATGAGCAGTTCTTC. This translates into CASSEDGGGSYNEQFF.